Below, one T cell receptor beta chain is given with its context. Antigen specificity is unknown. CDR1 LGHNA and CDR2 YNFKEQ come from the germline V gene. The V and J ends lost 0 bases and 6 bases respectively, with 11 bases between them. The CDR3 spans 15 residues. In the ophthalmopathy cohort, Clinical Activity Score was at least 3, NOSPECS grade at least 4, and duration under 3 months. These data belong to a study of T cells in Graves' hyperthyroidism and ophthalmopathy. Study details: Initial diagnosis, before any treatment, was when peripheral blood was collected. Study-level results: Ophthalmopathy could be told apart from stable hyperthyroidism with a 13 V-J model.

Amplified regions were TCR beta CDR3 sequences from RNA transcripts. First-round RT-PCR targeting the TCR CDR3 was performed with the HTBI primer set. TCRdb re-analysed the multiplex PCR reads in MiXCR, keeping a single row per CDR3 protein. The table records 500,000 or so distinct CDR3 sequences, approximately 17% of them present only once. Sequencing was carried out using blood. This TCR derives from a young woman with Graves' ophthalmopathy. The J gene is TRBJ1-4, the V gene TRBV4-2; a possible D gene is TRBD1 (5 bases). This CDR3 reads CASSQEGLTDEKLFF. CDR3 DNA sequence: TGTGCCAGCAGCCAAGAGGGACTGACGGATGAAAAACTGTTTTTT.